The 31 T cell receptor beta chains below come from one sample, sequenced in a study of blood T cells in healthy people across ages. A second PCR, run for roughly 7 to 12 cycles, used a sample-barcoded 5' primer plus a J-beta primer mix. TCRdb ran MiXCR on the 5' RACE reads and lists one entry per CDR3 protein. The sample includes 700,000 to 850,000 distinct CDR3 sequences, about 53% seen only once; the top ten take about two fifths. Sequenced sample: blood. These receptors originate from a man older than 75 in good health.

The DNA of the CDR3 is TGTGCCAGCTCACCATTACAGGGGGATGAGTTGAACGAGCAGTACTTC. Translated: CASSPLQGDELNEQYF. The V gene is TRBV18, the J gene TRBJ2-1; TRBD1 agrees at 8 bases. The assigned J gene may be wrong: the sequence end matches TRBJ2-7 better. In germline, CDR1 is KGHSH, CDR2 LQKENI. This CDR3 comprises 16 residues.

This clonotype was picked up one time. V usage is TRBV7-9 and J usage is TRBJ2-1, with D possibly being TRBD1 or TRBD2 (5 bases each). CDR1 is SEHNR and CDR2 is FQNEAQ in the germline V gene (reference sequence). The CDR3 is made up of 15 amino acids. Trimming removed 5 bases from V and 12 bases from J, with 23 bases in between. The CDR3 sequence is CASSHRDPGGEAQFF. Written as DNA, the CDR3 is TGTGCCAGCAGCCACCGGGACCCCGGAGGTGAGGCGCAGTTCTTC.

The rearrangement links TRBV2 to TRBJ2-2, with D uncertain. CDR3 length: 14 residues. V gave up 7 bases and J gave up 1 base, with 10 bases separating them. The germline gives CDR1 SNHLY, CDR2 FYNNEI. The CDR3 DNA follows: TGTGCCAGCAAGGTAGCCTTGAACACCGGGGAGCTGTTTTTT. Amino acids: CASKVALNTGELFF.

The sample holds a few counts of this clonotype. The chain employs TRBV6-5 and TRBJ1-2, with 8 bases identical to TRBD1. Germline CDR1 reads MNHEY; CDR2 reads SVGAGI. CDR3 length: 12 amino acids. J was trimmed by 8 bases and V by 4 bases; bases with no gene match: 3. The DNA of the CDR3 is TGTGCCAGCAGTTCCGCAGGGGGCGGCTACACCTTC. Amino acids: CASSSAGGGYTF.

This rearrangement joins TRBV20-1 to TRBJ1-2; TRBD1 aligns across 7 bases. V was clipped by 6 bases and J by 8 bases; unmatched bases: 18. Germline loops: CDR1 DFQATT, CDR2 SNEGSKA (reference sequence). This CDR3 contains 15 residues. The CDR3 spells CSAPDSLPGGYGYTF. The CDR3 coding sequence is TGCAGTGCCCCTGATTCTCTGCCAGGGGGTTACGGCTACACCTTC.

The chain couples TRBV2 to TRBJ2-7, with TRBD1 as a possible D gene (6 bases). V dropped 6 bases and J dropped 0 bases, with 12 bases sitting between them. The CDR3 sequence is 14 residues long. CDR1 is SNHLY, CDR2 FYNNEI, per germline. The CDR3 DNA is TGTGCCAGCAGGAACACAGGGCTCTCCTACGAGCAGTACTTC. Translating it yields CASRNTGLSYEQYF.

A few counts support this clonotype. The rearrangement links TRBV29-1 to TRBJ1-1; 7 bases map to TRBD1. Germline CDR1 SQVTM, CDR2 ANQGSEA. The CDR3 is made up of 15 amino acids. V lost 4 bases, J lost 4 bases, and 12 bases stayed unmatched. The CDR3 is CSVAGGMSGLTEAFF. CDR3 coding DNA: TGCAGCGTTGCAGGGGGGATGTCTGGACTCACTGAAGCTTTCTTT.

The chain combines TRBV5-1 with TRBJ2-6; D may be TRBD1 (5 bases). The V end lost 2 bases, the J end lost 2 bases, and 14 bases lay between the germline ends. The length of the CDR3 is 17 residues. Germline V gene sequence: CDR1 SGHRS, CDR2 YFSETQ. The CDR3 loop is CASSFQGTAAGANVLTF. The CDR3 DNA reads as TGCGCCAGCAGCTTCCAGGGTACAGCCGCTGGGGCCAACGTCCTGACTTTC. The full variable domain, its missing parts supplied by reference TRBV5-1 and TRBJ2-6, is KAGVTQTPRYLIKTRGQQVTLSCSPISGHRSVSWYQQTPGQGLQFLFEYFSETQRNKGNFPGRFSGRQFSNSRSEMNVSTLELGDSALYLCASSFQGTAAGANVLTFGAGSRLTVL.

In this sample, this clonotype turned up once. This chain connects TRBV7-3 to TRBJ2-5; tentative D call: TRBD2 (6 bases). The J call is in doubt because the DNA end fits TRBJ2-7 better. The V gene's germline CDR1 is SGHTA and CDR2 FQGTGA. The CDR3 totals 15 residues. CDR3 sequence: CASSQDTRLGAEQYF. The CDR3 nucleotides read TGTGCCAGCAGCCAAGACACTAGACTAGGCGCCGAGCAGTACTTC.

V usage is TRBV29-1 and J usage is TRBJ1-1; D is unclear. There are 12 residues in the CDR3. Germline CDR1 and CDR2: SQVTM and ANQGSEA. Trimming removed 8 bases at V and 7 bases at J, with 17 bases between. The chain's CDR3 is CSITSAALEAFF. The CDR3 region has the DNA TGCAGCATAACTTCGGCAGCGCTTGAAGCTTTCTTT.

V and J are TRBV7-2 and TRBJ2-1, with D uncertain. V lost 1 base and J 9 bases, leaving 16 bases between the germline ends. CDR1 SGHTA and CDR2 FQGNSA come from the germline V gene. The CDR3 sequence is 15 residues long. The CDR3 spells CASSLVALSDGEQFF. The CDR3 nucleotides are TGTGCCAGCAGCTTAGTGGCCTTGTCCGACGGTGAGCAGTTCTTC.

The J gene is TRBJ2-5, the V gene TRBV20-1; 14 nucleotides agree with TRBD2. CDR1 is DFQATT and CDR2 is SNEGSKA in the germline V gene (reference sequence). The CDR3 is 14 amino acids. After removal of 7 bases from V and 11 bases from J, the junction contained 12 bases not matched to a gene. The CDR3 sequence: CSGRTSGRNNEQYF. In DNA, the CDR3 is TGCAGTGGTCGGACTAGCGGGAGGAACAATGAGCAGTACTTC.

CDR3 loop: CASSPGRGQANEKLFF. The CDR3 nucleotides are TGTGCCAGCAGCCCAGGGAGGGGGCAAGCTAATGAAAAACTGTTTTTT. This chain links TRBV7-9 with TRBJ1-4, with TRBD1 identical over 7 bases. The CDR3 runs to 16 residues. Per the germline V gene, CDR1 is SEHNR and CDR2 is FQNEAQ (reference sequence). The V and J ends lost 5 bases and 3 bases, in that order; junction bases with no gene match: 9.

The CDR3 nucleotides are TGTGCCAGCAGTTACTCGGGACTAGCGGGAGGGTCGGGTGAGCAGTTCTTC. Translated, it gives CASSYSGLAGGSGEQFF. This sequence joins TRBV6-2 or TRBV6-3 and TRBJ2-1; 16 bases fit TRBD2. This CDR3 is built from 17 residues. The germline CDR1 and CDR2 sequences are MNHEY and SVGEGT. After removal of 0 bases from V and 9 bases from J, the junction contained 5 bases not matched to a gene.

Only a few counts were recorded for this clonotype. V gene TRBV20-1 combines with J gene TRBJ2-7; 8 positions agree with TRBD2. Germline V CDR1 and CDR2: DFQATT, SNEGSKA (reference sequence). Trimming removed 8 bases from V and 0 bases from J; junction bases left unmatched: 12. This CDR3 is built from 15 residues. As DNA, the CDR3 is TGCAGTCTGTGGGGGTTAGCGGGATCCTCCTACGAGCAGTACTTC. It encodes CSLWGLAGSSYEQYF.

This chain connects TRBV6-5 to TRBJ1-1, with TRBD1 matching 9 bases. There are 16 residues in the CDR3. J lost 4 bases, V lost 7 bases, and 13 bases had no gene match. Germline CDR1 is MNHEY and CDR2 is SVGAGI. The DNA for the CDR3 is TGTGCCAGCACCTACGGGGGCGGGACAGGGCGCACTGAAGCTTTCTTT. This sequence encodes CASTYGGGTGRTEAFF.

This chain links TRBV10-3 with TRBJ2-7; 11 bases fit TRBD2. V was clipped by 10 bases and J by 3 bases; unmatched bases: 11. CDR3 size: 15 residues. Germline V gene lookup returns CDR1 ENHRY and CDR2 SYGVKD. CDR3 residues: CASQTGTSGIYEQYF. The CDR3 DNA is TGTGCCAGCCAAACCGGGACTAGCGGAATCTACGAGCAGTACTTC.

The gene calls are TRBV6-6 and TRBJ2-7; either TRBD1 or TRBD2 may supply D (5 bases each). Trimming cost V 8 bases and J 7 bases, with 9 bases left between them. Germline loops: CDR1 MNHNY, CDR2 SVGAGI (reference sequence). CDR3 length: 10 amino acids. DNA of the CDR3: TGTGCCAGCGGGACGGATGAGCAGTACTTC. Encoded protein: CASGTDEQYF.

This clonotype appeared a few times. The chain joins TRBV7-9 to TRBJ2-6, with 7 bases aligning to TRBD1. The germline gives CDR1 SEHNR, CDR2 FQNEAQ (reference sequence). V gave up 5 bases and J gave up 4 bases; unmatched junction bases: 8. This CDR3 has 16 residues. The CDR3 DNA follows: TGTGCCAGCAGCATGAACAGGGGCTCCGGGGCCAACGTCCTGACTTTC. It is translated as CASSMNRGSGANVLTF.

The V and J genes are TRBV7-9 and TRBJ2-4; D is perhaps TRBD2 (6 bases). Gene TRBJ2-5 matches the end of the DNA better, so the J call may be wrong. This CDR3 comprises 14 residues. Per the germline V gene, CDR1 is SEHNR and CDR2 is FQNEAQ (reference sequence). CDR3: CASSTRDGAETQYF. CDR3 in DNA: TGTGCCAGCAGCACGCGGGATGGGGCGGAGACCCAGTACTTC.

V gene TRBV5-1 combines with J gene TRBJ2-5, with D perhaps TRBD1 (5 bases). Between the trimmed V and J ends, which lost 2 bases and 3 bases, there was a span of 11 bases. The CDR3 has 14 amino acids. CDR1 and CDR2 from the germline V gene are SGHRS and YFSETQ. DNA of the CDR3: TGCGCCAGCAGCTTTGCACAGGTCGAAGAGACCCAGTACTTC. Amino acids: CASSFAQVEETQYF.

The rearrangement joins TRBV3-1 to TRBJ2-7; 8 bases are shared with TRBD2. V lost 4 bases and J lost 3; bases outside the gene matches: 8. The length of the CDR3 is 15 residues. Germline CDR1 is LGHDT and CDR2 is YNNKEL (reference sequence). CDR3 DNA: TGTGCCAGCAGCCCCGCGGTAGCGGGGAACTACGAGCAGTACTTC. As protein: CASSPAVAGNYEQYF.

CDR3 coding DNA: TGTGCCAGCAGCCCGATGAATGGCTACACCTTC. Protein sequence: CASSPMNGYTF. The gene calls are TRBV6-1 and TRBJ1-2; unclear D gene. Germline CDR1 is MNHNS and CDR2 is SASEGT. The CDR3 consists of 11 residues. The V gene lost 6 bases and the J gene lost 6 bases, with 8 bases spanning the gap.

J is TRBJ2-5 and V is TRBV20-1; perhaps TRBD2 as D (6 bases). V was pared by 4 bases and J by 4 bases, with 13 bases between. The germline V gene has CDR1 DFQATT and CDR2 SNEGSKA (reference sequence). This CDR3 has 13 residues. The CDR3: CSAKGTSIETQYF. The CDR3 bases are TGCAGTGCTAAAGGAACTAGCATAGAGACCCAGTACTTC.

J is TRBJ2-6 and V is TRBV30; D not resolved. The CDR3 contains 14 residues. The V end was cut by 1 base, the J end by 0 bases, with 4 bases between. Germline-derived CDR1 and CDR2 are GTSNPN and SVGIG (reference sequence). The CDR3 bases are TGTGCCTGGAGTGGGGACTCTGGGGCCAACGTCCTGACTTTC. This gives the protein CAWSGDSGANVLTF.

This clonotype was counted a few times. The genes are TRBV29-1 and TRBJ1-2, with a tentative D call TRBD1 (5 bases). CDR1 is SQVTM, CDR2 ANQGSEA, per germline. The CDR3 length is 14 residues. V was cut by 0 bases and J by 6 bases, with 14 bases left in between. In DNA form, the CDR3 reads TGCAGCGTTGAAGATGCCTGGGGCCCCGATGGCTACACCTTC. Its protein is CSVEDAWGPDGYTF.

The V call is TRBV21-1, the J call TRBJ2-3; the D call TRBD1 from the table was never checked on the DNA. TRBV21-1 counts as a pseudogene. This CDR3 has 18 amino acids. The chain's CDR3 is CASSKGGQGTHWHRYAYF. CDR3 nucleotide sequence: TGTGCCAGCAGCAAAGGGGGACAGGGGACCCACTGGCACAGATACGCGTATTTT.

This clonotype has more than one count but fewer than ten. This chain joins TRBV10-1 and TRBJ2-1, with 9 bases that match TRBD2. This CDR3 is 14 amino acids long. Trimming took 4 bases from V and 9 from J; bases not matched to a gene: 7. Germline V gene data show CDR1 as WNHNN and CDR2 as SYGVQD (reference sequence). The CDR3 loop reads CASSGRAGGSEQFF. CDR3 bases: TGCGCCAGCAGTGGCCGAGCGGGAGGATCTGAGCAGTTCTTC.

This clonotype was detected only a few times. The chain combines TRBV7-2 with TRBJ2-7; D might be TRBD1 (5 bases). Trimming left V 5 bases short and J 1 base short, with 9 bases between. The CDR3 contains 13 residues. CDR1 and CDR2 (germline): SGHTA, FQGNSA. In nucleotides, the CDR3 is TGTGCCAGCAGCCGGACAAATTCCTACGAGCAGTACTTC. Encoded protein: CASSRTNSYEQYF.

The rearrangement uses TRBV20-1 and TRBJ1-2; tentative D call: TRBD1 (6 bases). CDR1 DFQATT and CDR2 SNEGSKA come from the germline V gene (reference sequence). This CDR3 has 13 amino acids. Between the trimmed V and J ends, which lost 6 bases and 7 bases, there was a span of 18 bases. DNA for the CDR3: TGCAGTGCACGTCAGGGGAGCAGACGTGGCTACACCTTC. Amino acids: CSARQGSRRGYTF.

The table lists this clonotype with a few counts. The chain joins TRBV12-3 or TRBV12-4 to TRBJ2-5; D is unresolved. The CDR3 sequence is 13 residues long. Trimming cost V 6 bases and J 4 bases, with 12 bases left between them. The CDR3 DNA follows: TGTGCCAGCAGCCGAAACCTCAGAGAGACCCAGTACTTC. This sequence encodes CASSRNLRETQYF.